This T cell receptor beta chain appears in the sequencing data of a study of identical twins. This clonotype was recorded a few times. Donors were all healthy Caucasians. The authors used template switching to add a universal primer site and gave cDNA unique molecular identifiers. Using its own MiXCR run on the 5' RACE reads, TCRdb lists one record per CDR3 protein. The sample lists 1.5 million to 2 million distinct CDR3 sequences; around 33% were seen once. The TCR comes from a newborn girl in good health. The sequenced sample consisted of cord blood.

The CDR3 loop is CASRRTRDSYEQYF. CDR3 nucleotide sequence: TGTGCCAGCAGGCGTACCCGGGACTCCTACGAGCAGTACTTC. The rearrangement joins TRBV28 to TRBJ2-7, with D tentatively TRBD2 (5 bases). V shed 6 bases and J shed 0 bases, with 12 bases lying between them. Germline V CDR1 and CDR2: MDHEN, SYDVKM. The CDR3 contains 14 residues.